The 3 T cell receptor beta chains below were found in one sample sequenced in a study of blood T cell repertoires in COVID-19. The repertoire was sequenced with immunoSEQ multiplex PCR; TCRdb's copy has only in-frame clones and lacks some. Of 85,000 to 90,000 clones in the sample, approximately 85% were seen once. Material: peripheral blood. Every receptor here comes from a human donor in a cohort sampled during active COVID-19.

The J gene is TRBJ2-5, the V gene TRBV6-6; 12 bases are shared with TRBD2. The CDR3 is 16 amino acids. The ends lost 6 bases at V and 0 bases at J; junction bases unmatched: 5. The germline CDR1 and CDR2 sequences are MNHNY and SVGAGI (reference sequence). In DNA form, the CDR3 reads TGTGCCAGCAGCCCTGGACTAGCGGGACACCAAGAGACCCAGTACTTC. It translates to CASSPGLAGHQETQYF.

V and J are TRBV30 and TRBJ1-4; 8 bases are shared with TRBD1. J lost 7 bases, V lost 4 bases, and 14 bases had no gene match. The CDR3 loop spans 16 amino acids. The germline V gene has CDR1 GTSNPN and CDR2 SVGIG (reference sequence). The CDR3 reads CAWTQGAGQGSEKLFF. As DNA, the CDR3 is TGTGCCTGGACCCAGGGGGCCGGACAGGGCTCTGAAAAACTGTTTTTT.

J is TRBJ1-4 and V is TRBV19; no clear D gene. CDR1 is LNHDA, CDR2 SQIVND, per germline (reference sequence). The germline V and J ends were trimmed by 1 base and 12 bases, with 18 bases remaining between them. The CDR3 runs to 15 residues. The CDR3 is CASSIGGAGSSELFF. CDR3 coding DNA: TGTGCCAGTAGTATAGGAGGAGCGGGGAGCTCAGAACTGTTTTTT. Filled out from reference TRBV19 and TRBJ1-4, the complete variable domain reads DGGITQSPKYLFRKEGQNVTLSCEQNLNHDAMYWYRQDPGQGLRLIYYSQIVNDFQKGDIAEGYSVSREKKESFPLTVTSAQKNPTAFYLCASSIGGAGSSELFFGSGTQLSVL.